One and the same sample provided the 2 T cell receptor beta chains below, sequenced in a study of blood T cells in healthy people across ages (dated by TCRdb to the mid-2010s). The method was 5' RACE. The run used an Illumina HiSeq 2500. A second PCR of roughly 6 to 11 cycles was run with a J-beta primer mix and a sample-barcoded 5' primer. Through fastp at Q25 and MiXCR, TCRdb rebuilt clones from the public reads, retaining in-frame beta chains. All rows with the same CDR3 protein become a single entry with the most common DNA and genes. This sample comprises approximately 1.5 million distinct CDR3 sequences, 35% to 45% of them detected only once. The top ten hold under 5% of the sample. Sequenced material: blood. These receptors were taken from a young woman in good health.

V and J are TRBV12-5 and TRBJ2-4, with 7 bases identical to TRBD1. The germline gives CDR1 LGHNT, CDR2 FRNRAP. V shed 5 bases, J shed 6 bases, and the junction held 7 bases outside the gene matches. The CDR3 runs to 14 residues. CDR3 sequence: CASGVTGTRNIQYF. CDR3 coding DNA: TGTGCTAGTGGTGTGACAGGGACAAGAAACATTCAGTACTTC.

This clonotype was seen a few times. This rearrangement joins TRBV14 to TRBJ1-2; possible D gene TRBD1, 5 bases. Trimming shortened V by 1 base and J by 4 bases, and 10 bases separated the two germline ends. The CDR3 runs to 14 residues. The germline V gene encodes CDR1 SGHDN and CDR2 FVKESK. CDR3 nucleotide sequence: TGTGCCAGCAGCCAAGTGGGGGTCTCCTATGGCTACACCTTC. This encodes CASSQVGVSYGYTF.